This T cell receptor beta chain originates from a study of glioma-infiltrating T cells. Findings and limits, study-wide: Only very few CDR3 sequences appeared in both tissue and blood. Non-neoplastic patients had below-expected tissue-blood divergence, while all gliomas exceeded expectation.

This clonotype appeared a single time. What it binds is not known. A much larger clone differs by one base, so this may be a read error. The CDR3 is 16 amino acids. The germline V gene encodes CDR1 MNHEY and CDR2 SVGEGT. Trimming pared 4 bases from V and 2 bases from J, leaving 18 bases between. TCR alpha and beta CDR3 regions were amplified from RNA using iRepertoire nested multiplex PCR. For one-step reverse transcription and amplification, roughly 95-400 ng of tissue mRNA or PBMC total RNA was used. Via MiXCR, TCRdb re-called the multiplex PCR reads, giving one row per CDR3 protein. The table shows more than 95,000 distinct CDR3 sequences, with about 30% occurring only once.

The sequence was obtained from a human donor with low-grade glioma or glioblastoma, undergoing nonglioma brain surgery, or in good health (not recorded which). The rearrangement joins TRBV6-2 or TRBV6-3 to TRBJ2-7; TRBD2 is a possible D gene (5 bases). The sequencing input was glioma tissue, nonneoplastic brain tissue, or PBMCs (not recorded which). CDR3 residues: CASSSPPTIGAYEQYF. Written as DNA, the CDR3 is TGTGCCAGCAGTTCCCCCCCGACTATCGGGGCCTACGAGCAGTACTTC.